One T cell receptor beta chain is described in this entry. The library targeted TCRbeta and was prepared with unique molecular identifiers. TCRdb processed the PCR reads anew with MiXCR; each CDR3 protein has one entry. The sample records about 460,000 distinct CDR3 sequences, about an eighth being singletons. These data come from a study of T-cell reconstitution after alpha-beta-depleted transplantation in children. The CDR3 consists of 14 residues. Unmatched junction bases numbered 3, after V lost 4 bases and J lost 2 bases. The rearrangement links TRBV12-3 or TRBV12-4 to TRBJ2-3, with 7 bases matching TRBD1. The starting material was PBMCs from the stem cell graft donor, obtained from the stem cell graft. This TCR was sampled from a human donor who donated a stem cell graft to a child with combined immunodeficiency. The CDR3 coding sequence is TGTGCCAGCAGTTCCGACAGGGACACAGATACGCAGTATTTT. Its protein product is CASSSDRDTDTQYF.